This TCR beta chain is from a study of technical replicates of blood from a few donors. This CDR3 is 14 amino acids long. Germline-derived CDR1 and CDR2 are SGHKS and YYEKEE (reference sequence). J was trimmed by 0 bases and V by 4 bases; bases with no gene match: 3. Clones were sequenced by immunoSEQ multiplex PCR, and TCRdb holds only the in-frame ones, with some missing. The sample contains about 13,000 clones, 70% to 80% of which appear only once. Material: PBMCs. The genes are TRBV5-5 and TRBJ2-7; 8 bases align to TRBD1. This sequence originates from a human donor in good health. The CDR3 region has the DNA TGTGCCAGCAGCATGGACAGGGTCTCCTACGAGCAGTACTTC. Protein sequence: CASSMDRVSYEQYF.